The 10 T cell receptor beta chains below were found in one sample sequenced in a study of cytomegalovirus exposure and HLA in healthy donors. In the PCR, 60 Vbeta and 13 Jbeta primers were used. TCRdb's table, derived via immunoSEQ multiplex PCR, lists solely in-frame clones and lacks some. The sample carries some 190,000 clones, roughly 80% recorded once. The source material was PBMCs. The receptors were sampled from a young woman in good health and CMV-seronegative.

With respect to this clone: The sample contains more than one DNA sequence encoding this CDR3. The rearrangement uses TRBV30 and TRBJ1-1; D is perhaps TRBD1 (6 bases). This CDR3 is 12 amino acids long. Trimming left V 2 bases short and J 3 bases short, with 7 bases between. Germline CDR1 is GTSNPN and CDR2 is SVGIG (reference sequence). The CDR3 bases are TGTGCCTGGAGTCCAGGGGACACTGAAGCTTTCTTT. It translates to CAWSPGDTEAFF.

The chain has TRBV28 and TRBJ2-7; a weak D match, TRBD1 (6 bases). The CDR3 covers 16 residues. V dropped 5 bases and J dropped 4 bases, with 21 bases sitting between them. CDR1 MDHEN and CDR2 SYDVKM come from the germline V gene. The CDR3, as DNA: TGTGCCAGCAGTCCCCCGACAGGCACACCCTCTTACGAGCAGTACTTC. This codes for CASSPPTGTPSYEQYF.

The chain joins TRBV5-1 to TRBJ2-7, with 9 bases matching TRBD1. The CDR3 consists of 12 residues. Germline values: CDR1 SGHRS, CDR2 YFSETQ. V lost 7 bases to trimming and J lost 7 bases; unmatched junction nucleotides: 6. DNA of the CDR3: TGCGCCAGCGGGGACAGGGAGCGAGAGCAGTACTTC. Amino acids: CASGDREREQYF.

The V and J genes are TRBV25-1 and TRBJ2-5, with TRBD2 matching 12 bases. The CDR3 spans 16 residues. CDR1 MGHDK and CDR2 SYGVNS come from the germline V gene. J lost 1 base, V lost 5 bases, and 5 bases had no gene match. The chain's CDR3 is CASSPRTSGVQETQYF. In nucleotides, the CDR3 is TGTGCCAGCAGTCCCCGGACTAGCGGGGTCCAAGAGACCCAGTACTTC.

In DNA form, the CDR3 reads TGTGCCAGCAGTTTAGGGACAGTCAATGAGCAGTTCTTC. Residues: CASSLGTVNEQFF. The chain has TRBV28 and TRBJ2-1; the match to TRBD1 covers 7 bases. The CDR3 contains 13 residues. Unmatched junction bases numbered 1, after V lost 2 bases and J lost 6 bases. Germline V CDR1 and CDR2: MDHEN, SYDVKM.

This rearrangement joins TRBV5-1 to TRBJ2-1, with D possibly being TRBD1 (5 bases). Germline CDR1 and CDR2: SGHRS and YFSETQ. The CDR3 is 14 amino acids. The V gene lost 1 base and the J gene lost 9 bases, with 14 bases spanning the gap. CDR3: CASSLLAGNGEQFF. The CDR3 DNA reads as TGCGCCAGCAGCTTGTTAGCAGGGAACGGTGAGCAGTTCTTC.

The V and J genes are TRBV27 and TRBJ1-4, with D maybe TRBD1 (5 bases). CDR1 and CDR2 (germline): MNHEY, SMNVEV (reference sequence). The CDR3 length is 14 residues. The V end lost 8 bases, the J end lost 3 bases, and 13 bases lay between the germline ends. The CDR3 coding sequence is TGTGCCAGCGGTCGGGGGTCCGCTAATGAAAAACTGTTTTTT. It yields the protein CASGRGSANEKLFF.

This clone was recorded a few times. This sequence joins TRBV5-1 and TRBJ1-5; maybe TRBD1 (5 bases). Trimming pared 4 bases from V and 2 bases from J, leaving 16 bases between. The CDR3 has 16 residues. CDR1 and CDR2 (germline): SGHRS, YFSETQ. The CDR3 sequence: CASSLGGGVGNQPQHF. CDR3 sequence (DNA): TGCGCCAGCAGCCTGGGAGGAGGGGTAGGCAATCAGCCCCAGCATTTT. Complete variable domain (other parts from reference TRBV5-1 and TRBJ1-5): KAGVTQTPRYLIKTRGQQVTLSCSPISGHRSVSWYQQTPGQGLQFLFEYFSETQRNKGNFPGRFSGRQFSNSRSEMNVSTLELGDSALYLCASSLGGGVGNQPQHFGDGTRLSIL.

The genes are TRBV5-6 and TRBJ2-5, with 9 bases aligning to TRBD2. J lost 3 bases, V lost 4 bases, and 13 bases had no gene match. The CDR3 consists of 17 residues. CDR1 is SGHDT and CDR2 is YYEEEE in the germline V gene. This CDR3 reads CASSKLAGKIDEETQYF. The DNA of the CDR3 is TGTGCCAGCAGCAAGCTAGCGGGGAAAATTGACGAAGAGACCCAGTACTTC.

This clone showed up just a few times. This chain links TRBV5-1 with TRBJ2-2; tentative D call: TRBD1 (6 bases). The germline V gene has CDR1 SGHRS and CDR2 YFSETQ. This CDR3 contains 16 residues. Trimming removed 0 bases at V and 4 bases at J, with 13 bases between. This CDR3 is CASSLATTGFTGELFF. The CDR3, as DNA: TGCGCCAGCAGCTTGGCGACAACAGGGTTCACCGGGGAGCTGTTTTTT.